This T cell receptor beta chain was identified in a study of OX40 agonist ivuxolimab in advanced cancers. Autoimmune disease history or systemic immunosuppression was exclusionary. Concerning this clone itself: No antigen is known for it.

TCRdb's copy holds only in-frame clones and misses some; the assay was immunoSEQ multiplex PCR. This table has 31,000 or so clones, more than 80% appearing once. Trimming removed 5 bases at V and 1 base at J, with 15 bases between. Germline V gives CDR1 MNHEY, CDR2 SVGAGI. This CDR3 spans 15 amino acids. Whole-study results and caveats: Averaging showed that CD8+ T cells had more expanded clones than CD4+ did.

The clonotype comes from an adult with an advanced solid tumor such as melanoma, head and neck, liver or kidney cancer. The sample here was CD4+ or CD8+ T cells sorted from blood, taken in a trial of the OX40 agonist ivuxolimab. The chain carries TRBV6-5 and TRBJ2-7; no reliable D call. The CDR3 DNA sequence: TGTGCCAGCAGTCCTGGTCCCCCCCCATCCTACGAGCAGTACTTC. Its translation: CASSPGPPPSYEQYF.